The rows below give T cell receptor beta chains drawn from one sample of a study of OX40 agonist ivuxolimab in advanced cancers. Clones were sequenced by immunoSEQ multiplex PCR, and TCRdb holds only the in-frame ones, with some missing. The data show about 40,000 clones, approximately 90% seen once. Sequences were derived from CD4+ or CD8+ T cells sorted from blood, sampled in a trial of the OX40 agonist ivuxolimab. The source of these receptors is an adult with an advanced solid tumor such as melanoma, head and neck, liver or kidney cancer. Both conserved end residues are part of each CDR3. The order of the fields is J gene, V gene, CDR3 length, clone size, CDR3 protein. Some rows have no size entry. The others give once, few or many, or a class for an expanded clone.

TRBJ1-2 TRBV5-1 13 few CASSKGQQYGYTF
TRBJ1-5 TRBV4-3 14 - CASSQAGGSQPQHF
TRBJ2-5 TRBV18 15 - CASSPPSGDQETQYF
TRBJ1-5 TRBV7-8 13 few CASSLGQNQPQHF
TRBJ1-1 TRBV2 14 - CASSDAGSHTEAFF
TRBJ2-5 TRBV6-1 13 - CASGRERGETQYF
TRBJ2-7 TRBV7-3 14 - CASSPTGETYEQYF
TRBJ2-3 TRBV7-9 17 - CASSARVAGPKRNTQYF
TRBJ2-5 TRBV7-3 15 - CASSLMAGGSQTQYF
TRBJ1-4 TRBV6-5 14 - CASSATATNEKLFF
TRBJ1-5 TRBV7-7 15 - CASSLLVGGPSPGPF
TRBJ2-3 TRBV10-1 17 once CASSESRAGSRTDTQYF
TRBJ1-1 TRBV4-2 16 - CASSQDSGQEDTEAFF
TRBJ1-1 TRBV10-3 13 - CAISGVGVTEAFF
TRBJ1-1 TRBV18 14 - CASSPLDLNTEAFF
TRBJ2-3 TRBV7-2 14 - CASQRGGSTDTQYF
TRBJ2-7 TRBV28 13 - CASSLLGPYEQYF
TRBJ2-1 TRBV10-1 15 - CASSPGTLGYNEQFF
TRBJ1-2 TRBV9 17 - CASSALGRQGGTYGYTF
TRBJ2-7 TRBV9 14 - CASSVSGHSYEQYF
TRBJ2-2 TRBV4-1 17 once CASSTGTGGADTGELFF
TRBJ1-6 TRBV7-2 14 - CASSLDQGNSPLHF
TRBJ1-3 TRBV29-1 14 once CSVGLGQPGNTIYF
TRBJ2-3 TRBV5-8 13 - CASSLAEGDTQYF
TRBJ2-5 TRBV11-2 13 - CASSPTMPETQYF
TRBJ1-4 TRBV7-9 13 - CASSLGPGEKLFF
TRBJ2-5 TRBV5-1 16 - CASSSPQGGRKETQYF
TRBJ1-2 TRBV9 13 - CASSAQGNYGYTF
- TRBV7-8 14 - CASSGRGSYGEQYF
TRBJ2-1 TRBV7-3 14 - CASSSGLGGNEQFF
TRBJ1-3 TRBV18 15 - CASSPPGHPGNTIYF
TRBJ1-1 TRBV7-9 13 - CASSSQLNTEAFF
TRBJ1-5 TRBV11-2 15 - CASSTDDRESQPQHF
TRBJ2-6 TRBV4-2 14 - CASSPLSGANVLTF
TRBJ1-1 TRBV4-2 13 - CASSLEGSRGWFF
TRBJ2-7 TRBV6-5 15 - CASSYSRGVSYEQYF
- TRBV5-4 15 - CASSQDFITGDEQYF
TRBJ2-7 TRBV2 15 - CASTGVGLSSYEQYF
TRBJ2-5 TRBV5-4 16 once CASSLGRSGASKTQYF
TRBJ2-7 TRBV2 13 once CASTPTGNYEQYF
TRBJ1-5 TRBV7-2 15 - CASSASGRDNQPQHF
TRBJ2-7 TRBV21-1 17 - CASSKGNQRGCAYEQYF
TRBJ2-6 TRBV19 15 - CASSIEGAGANVLTF
TRBJ2-1 TRBV19 15 few CASIAGESSYNEQFF
TRBJ1-1 TRBV18 15 - CASSPLENRGRFAFF
TRBJ1-5 TRBV5-3 16 - CARSPPGGGANQPQHF
TRBJ2-3 TRBV5-1 15 - CASSLEQSLTDTQYF
TRBJ2-3 TRBV2 13 - CASGQGGTDTQYF
TRBJ1-4 TRBV5-6 15 - CASSLASPDGEKLFF
TRBJ1-6 TRBV5-5 11 - CASSFGTGGLF
TRBJ1-1 TRBV30 12 - CAWSSIDTEAFF
TRBJ2-7 TRBV6-5 15 - CASSYSRTGPYEQYF
TRBJ2-5 TRBV20-1 10 once CSVPQETQYF
TRBJ1-5 TRBV2 13 - CASIPGEDQPQHF
TRBJ2-3 TRBV5-4 13 few CASSLNKEGSQYF
TRBJ2-7 TRBV11-3 14 - CASSLDRYSSEQYF
TRBJ2-1 TRBV6-5 15 - CASTRDTSLYNEQFF
TRBJ2-3 TRBV11-2 18 - CASSLASLAGANTDTQYF
TRBJ2-1 TRBV19 16 - CASSTSGQGTYNEQFF